A selection of T cell receptor beta chains follows, all from one sample in a study of neurological immune-mediated disorders. From the 5' RACE reads, TCRdb called clonotypes with MiXCR, one entry per CDR3 protein. The table records 20,000 to 25,000 distinct CDR3 sequences, roughly 6.2% of them present only once. Sequenced: CD8+ T cells from blood. These receptors were taken from a man between 18 and 29 years old in good health. The CDR3 runs from the conserved cysteine through the conserved F or W. A D gene is named only where the DNA matches it firmly. Where a row states a size, it is once, few, many or the class of an expanded clone; other rows omit it.

>16|TRBV7-9|TRBJ1-2|many|TRBD1
TGTGCCAGCAGCCAGCTAGGGGACAGGGGGATGAGAGGCTACACCTTC
CASSQLGDRGMRGYTF
>17|TRBV3-1|TRBJ2-3|many|TRBD2
TGTGCCAGCAGCCCCCTGGGACTAGCGGGATCCACAGATACGCAGTATTTT
CASSPLGLAGSTDTQYF
>14|TRBV7-9|TRBJ2-7|.|.
TGTGCCAGCAGCTTAGACAGGAACGGAGTCGAGCAGTACTTC
CASSLDRNGVEQYF
>18|TRBV20-1|TRBJ2-1|many|TRBD2
TGCAGTGCTAGAGATCTGAGACTAGCGGGGGTTTACTACAATGAGCAGTTCTTC
CSARDLRLAGVYYNEQFF
>12|TRBV27|TRBJ2-5|many|.
TGTGCCAGCAGTTTATCGGGCACCGGCATGATCTTC
CASSLSGTGMIF
>16|TRBV7-6|TRBJ2-1|many|.
TGTGCCAGCAGCGAAGAGGGCGGGTCTACCTACAATGAGCAGTTCTTC
CASSEEGGSTYNEQFF
>14|TRBV12-3/TRBV12-4|TRBJ2-5|many|.
TGTGCCAGCAGCCCTCACCTGGGTTCGGAGACCCAGTACTTC
CASSPHLGSETQYF
>12|TRBV7-9|TRBJ2-7|many|.
TGTGCCAGCAGCTTAGCGGCCCGAGAGCAGTACTTC
CASSLAAREQYF
>14|TRBV7-9|TRBJ1-2|many|.
TGTGCCAGCAGCTTACCCCTAGGTGATGAGGGCTACACCTTC
CASSLPLGDEGYTF
>15|TRBV12-3/TRBV12-4|TRBJ2-2|many|.
TGTGCCAGCAGTCAAGGATGGGGGGCTCCCGGGGAGCTGTTTTTT
CASSQGWGAPGELFF
>12|TRBV5-1|TRBJ1-1|many|.
TGCGCCAGCAGAGATGGGGGGGCTGAAGCTTTCTTT
CASRDGGAEAFF
>16|TRBV29-1|TRBJ2-2|.|.
TGCAGCGTTGAAGATCGGCTACAGGGTAGGGCCGGGGAGCTGTTTTTT
CSVEDRLQGRAGELFF
>15|TRBV4-1|TRBJ1-2|many|TRBD1
TGCGCCAGCAGCCAAGATGACAGGGTTTTACATGGCTACACCTTC
CASSQDDRVLHGYTF
>15|TRBV19|TRBJ2-2|many|.
TGTGCCAGTAGGGTTGCAGGGGCAGGGACCGGGGAGCTGTTTTTT
CASRVAGAGTGELFF
>18|TRBV4-1|TRBJ1-1|few|.
TGCGCCAGCAGCCAAGATCTACGGACGACGTACTCTGACACTGAAGCTTTCTTT
CASSQDLRTTYSDTEAFF
>13|TRBV10-3|TRBJ1-5|many|.
TGTGCCATCAGTCAGAACCAGGATCAGCCCCAGCATTTT
CAISQNQDQPQHF
>14|TRBV14|TRBJ1-2|many|TRBD1
TGTGCCAGCAGCCGGATCCCAGGGGGTGCTGGCTACACCTTC
CASSRIPGGAGYTF
>13|TRBV4-3|TRBJ2-1|many|.
TGCGCCAGCAGCCAGTTCCGGGACAATGAGCAGTTCTTC
CASSQFRDNEQFF
>18|TRBV11-2|TRBJ2-2|many|.
TGTGCCAGCAGCTTTGCCCCTAGCGAGACTACGAACACCGGGGAGCTGTTTTTT
CASSFAPSETTNTGELFF
>15|TRBV10-3|TRBJ1-1|many|.
TGTGCCATCAGTGATGGTGGGGGGCGAGTTACTGAAGCTTTCTTT
CAISDGGGRVTEAFF
>13|TRBV19|TRBJ1-3|many|.
TGTGCCAGTAGTATGGGAGGAATCGACACCATATATTTT
CASSMGGIDTIYF
>14|TRBV6-2/TRBV6-3|TRBJ2-3|many|.
TGTGCCAGCAGTTACGCGGGGTACACAGATACGCAGTATTTT
CASSYAGYTDTQYF
>11|TRBV12-5|TRBJ2-1|large|.
TGTGCTAGTGGTTTGAGCGATGAGCAGTTCTTC
CASGLSDEQFF
>15|TRBV20-1|TRBJ1-6|many|.
TGCAGTGCCGCCCCGGGAGGGTTTGTTAATTCACCCCTCCACTTT
CSAAPGGFVNSPLHF
>15|TRBV20-1|TRBJ2-7|many|TRBD2
TGCAGTGCTAGAGGCACCACCAGCGGGAGTTACGAGCAGTACTTC
CSARGTTSGSYEQYF
>16|TRBV9|TRBJ1-6|many|TRBD1
TGTGCCAGCAGCGGAGGGACAGGGTTCGATAATTCACCCCTCCACTTT
CASSGGTGFDNSPLHF
>14|TRBV20-1|TRBJ2-1|many|TRBD1
TGCAGTGCTAGAGACCAGGACAGGGGAAATGAGCAGTTCTTC
CSARDQDRGNEQFF
>13|TRBV7-3|TRBJ2-3|many|.
TGTGCCAGCAGCTTTGGCTCCACAGATACGCAGTATTTT
CASSFGSTDTQYF
>15|TRBV19|TRBJ1-2|.|TRBD1
TGTGCCAGTACTGGGACAGGGCTCTACTTGTTTGGCTACACCTTC
CASTGTGLYLFGYTF
>18|TRBV2|TRBJ2-2|many|.
TGTGCCAGCAGTGAAGCTGATTCTTCACTTGGTGTCGCCGGGGAGCTGTTTTTT
CASSEADSSLGVAGELFF
>13|TRBV11-2|TRBJ2-1|many|.
TGTGCCAGCAGCTTAGGGGGGAGCAATGAGCAGTTCTTC
CASSLGGSNEQFF
>12|TRBV7-9|TRBJ2-1|many|.
TGTGCCAGCAGCCCTCTAGACAATGAGCAGTTCTTC
CASSPLDNEQFF
>14|TRBV6-1|TRBJ2-7|many|.
TGTGCCAGCAGTTCACCGGGCCGGGCCTACGAGCAGTACTTC
CASSSPGRAYEQYF
>13|TRBV19|TRBJ2-3|.|.
TGTGCCAGTAGGTTCCGTAGCACAGATACACAGTATTTT
CASRFRSTDTQYF
>14|TRBV7-9|TRBJ1-3|many|.
TGTGCCAGCCACGGGATCCTCTCTGGAAACACCATATATTTT
CASHGILSGNTIYF
>12|TRBV5-1|TRBJ2-7|many|.
TGCGCCAGCAGCTTGGTTGGGTCCGAGCAGTACTTC
CASSLVGSEQYF
>17|TRBV6-2/TRBV6-3|TRBJ2-2|many|TRBD2
TGTGCCAGCAGTTTCCTCGGACTAGCGGGGGACACCGGGGAGCTGTTTTTT
CASSFLGLAGDTGELFF
>17|TRBV12-3/TRBV12-4|TRBJ1-1|many|TRBD1
TGTGCCAGCAGTTTCCCCGGGACAGGGGGTTATGGCACTGAAGCTTTCTTT
CASSFPGTGGYGTEAFF
>11|TRBV6-2/TRBV6-3|TRBJ2-7|many|.
TGTGCCAGCAGTTCCTACTACGAGCAGTACTTC
CASSSYYEQYF
>18|TRBV5-5|TRBJ1-5|many|TRBD1
TGTGCCAGCAGCACCGGACAGGGGATGACGACGAGCAATCAGCCCCAGCATTTT
CASSTGQGMTTSNQPQHF
>11|TRBV5-1|TRBJ1-2|many|.
TGCGCCAGCAGGGGAGAGGGAGGCTACACCTTC
CASRGEGGYTF
>15|TRBV27|TRBJ1-3|many|.
TGTGCCAGCAGTTTAGCACCTTCTTCTGGAAACACCATATATTTT
CASSLAPSSGNTIYF
>16|TRBV4-3|TRBJ1-1|many|.
TGCGCCAGCAGCCAGAGGTATACCAGGGTCGACACTGAAGCTTTCTTT
CASSQRYTRVDTEAFF
>12|TRBV5-5|TRBJ2-1|many|.
TGTGCCAGCAGCTGGACGGGGGATGAGCAGTTCTTC
CASSWTGDEQFF
>12|TRBV5-1|TRBJ1-2|many|.
TGCGCCAGCAGCTTGGAATCGGATGGCTACACCTTC
CASSLESDGYTF
>20|TRBV5-1|TRBJ2-1|many|TRBD1
TGCGCCAGCAGCTCTTCCCCCCGGGACAGAGAGTTTCTCTCCTACAATGAGCAGTTCTTC
CASSSSPRDREFLSYNEQFF
>15|TRBV20-1|TRBJ1-6|many|.
TGCAGTGCTAGAGACCCCGGGCGGGCGAATTCACCCCTCCACTTT
CSARDPGRANSPLHF
>15|TRBV12-3/TRBV12-4|TRBJ2-2|.|.
TGTGCCACCAGTCTCGGGCACGGAGGCACCGGTGAGCTGTTTTTT
CATSLGHGGTGELFF
>15|TRBV5-1|TRBJ1-2|many|TRBD1
TGCGCCAGCAGCTTGTCATGGACAGGGGACTATGGCTACACCTTC
CASSLSWTGDYGYTF